These 19 T cell receptor beta chains share one sample of origin, sequenced in a study of PD-L1 blockade in urothelial cancer. Time point of the sample: peripheral blood 6 weeks after treatment start. TCRdb's table, derived via immunoSEQ multiplex PCR, lists solely in-frame clones and lacks some. The repertoire holds around 38,000 clones, about 86% seen once, with roughly 24% in the top ten. This specimen was PBMCs, taken around atezolizumab (anti-PD-L1) treatment. The receptor set was obtained from a man aged 60 to 75 with urothelial cancer.

A few counts support this clone. The genes are TRBV5-6 and TRBJ1-1; TRBD1 is a possible D gene (6 bases). V dropped 1 base and J dropped 4 bases, with 20 bases sitting between them. Germline CDR1 reads SGHDT; CDR2 reads YYEEEE. The CDR3 is 17 residues long. The DNA of the CDR3 is TGTGCCAGCAGCTTGCAGGGGTTGGCTATCCGTATCACTGAAGCTTTCTTT. Translating it yields CASSLQGLAIRITEAFF.

This clone was counted a few times. The chain couples TRBV7-9 to TRBJ1-1; D perhaps matches TRBD1 (5 bases). The CDR3 extends over 15 amino acids. Per germline, CDR1 SEHNR and CDR2 FQNEAQ (reference sequence). V was clipped by 3 bases and J by 4 bases, with 15 bases between them. This CDR3 is CASSFAHQGRTEAFF. DNA for the CDR3: TGTGCCAGCAGCTTCGCCCATCAGGGTCGCACTGAAGCTTTCTTT.

This sequence joins TRBV30 and TRBJ1-6; D ambiguous. Germline CDR1 reads GTSNPN; CDR2 reads SVGIG (reference sequence). Trimming removed 3 bases at V and 4 bases at J, with 7 bases between. The CDR3 has 13 amino acids. CDR3 nucleotide sequence: TGTGCCTGGAGGGGAGGGTATAATTCACCCCTCCACTTT. Encoded protein: CAWRGGYNSPLHF.

In this sample, this clone turned up once. The chain has TRBV30 and TRBJ1-1, with D perhaps TRBD1 (5 bases). CDR3 length: 14 residues. Germline loops: CDR1 GTSNPN, CDR2 SVGIG (reference sequence). V dropped 2 bases and J dropped 2 bases, with 12 bases sitting between them. The CDR3 DNA sequence: TGTGCCTGGAGTAAACACCAGGGCAACACTGAAGCTTTCTTT. Translating gives CAWSKHQGNTEAFF.

The table lists this clone with a few counts. This rearrangement joins TRBV5-4 to TRBJ2-1, with 11 bases fitting TRBD2. The CDR3 runs 17 residues. The V and J ends lost 3 bases and 6 bases, in that order; junction bases with no gene match: 11. Germline V CDR1 and CDR2: SGHNT, YYREEE (reference sequence). The CDR3: CASSSLAGGFNFNEQFF. Here the CDR3 DNA reads TGTGCCAGCAGCTCGCTAGCGGGGGGTTTTAACTTCAATGAGCAGTTCTTC.

The CDR3 region has the DNA TGCGCCAGCAGCATCCTTGGGGGGGGAATCACAGATACGCAGTATTTT. It translates to CASSILGGGITDTQYF. The J gene is TRBJ2-3, the V gene TRBV5-1; 7 positions match TRBD2. The CDR3 is made up of 16 amino acids. Germline CDR1 SGHRS, CDR2 YFSETQ. Trimming removed 4 bases from V and 2 bases from J; junction bases left unmatched: 10.

The sample holds one count of this clone. V gene TRBV2 combines with J gene TRBJ1-1, with D perhaps TRBD1 (5 bases). Trimming took off 4 bases at V and 0 bases at J, with 15 bases between the two ends. The CDR3 length is 16 residues. The germline V gene has CDR1 SNHLY and CDR2 FYNNEI. CDR3 residues: CASSAQLTGMNTEAFF. CDR3 nucleotide sequence: TGTGCCAGCAGTGCCCAACTCACAGGTATGAACACTGAAGCTTTCTTT. The variable domain in full, with the rest retrieved from reference TRBV2 and TRBJ1-1, is EPEVTQTPSHQVTQMGQEVILRCVPISNHLYFYWYRQILGQKVEFLVSFYNNEISEKSEIFDDQFSVERPDGSNFTLKIRSTKLEDSAMYFCASSAQLTGMNTEAFFGQGTRLTVV.

The rearrangement joins TRBV10-3 to TRBJ1-4, with 7 nucleotides matching TRBD1. The CDR3 runs to 14 residues. The V gene's germline CDR1 is ENHRY and CDR2 SYGVKD. Trimming took 6 bases from V and 6 from J; bases not matched to a gene: 7. CDR3 in amino acids: CAIRRQGGDEKLFF. In DNA form, the CDR3 reads TGTGCCATCAGGAGACAGGGTGGGGATGAAAAACTGTTTTTT.

The gene calls are TRBV4-2 and TRBJ2-3, with TRBD2 matching 12 bases. Germline V gives CDR1 LGHNA, CDR2 YNFKEQ. With V trimmed by 1 base and J by 4 bases, 3 bases remained unmatched. The CDR3 is 16 amino acids. The CDR3 sequence: CASSQGSSGGADTQYF. CDR3 bases: TGTGCCAGCAGCCAAGGCTCTAGCGGGGGGGCAGATACGCAGTATTTT.

This rearrangement joins TRBV7-9 to TRBJ1-4; D not resolved. The CDR3 runs to 16 residues. Germline V gene lookup returns CDR1 SEHNR and CDR2 FQNEAQ (reference sequence). V lost 2 bases and J 0 bases, leaving 10 bases between the germline ends. The CDR3 DNA follows: TGTGCCAGCAGCTTATCCCGGCAGGCAACTAATGAAAAACTGTTTTTT. Its translation is CASSLSRQATNEKLFF.

This rearrangement joins TRBV4-1 to TRBJ1-4; a weak D match, TRBD1 (5 bases). Germline V gene lookup returns CDR1 MGHRA and CDR2 YSYEKL. V dropped 5 bases and J dropped 8 bases, with 21 bases sitting between them. The CDR3 runs 16 residues. CDR3 amino acids: CASSSGGGGRGEKLFF. In DNA, the CDR3 is TGCGCCAGCAGCTCGGGTGGGGGAGGCCGTGGGGAAAAACTGTTTTTT.

The rearrangement uses TRBV7-2 and TRBJ2-7; TRBD2 is a possible D gene (6 bases). The germline V gene has CDR1 SGHTA and CDR2 FQGNSA. CDR3 length: 14 amino acids. Trimming took 5 bases from V and 3 from J, leaving 14 bases between them. The CDR3 DNA is TGTGCCAGCAGCAGGAGCGGGTTTAACTACGAGCAGTACTTC. This translates into CASSRSGFNYEQYF.

The chain is built from TRBV15 and TRBJ2-3; the D gene is possibly TRBD2 (6 bases). Germline loops: CDR1 LNHNV, CDR2 YYDKDF (reference sequence). This CDR3 has 15 residues. The V and J ends lost 8 bases and 3 bases respectively, with 18 bases between them. CDR3 in DNA: TGTGCCACCTCGGTTAAACGGGGGAATACAGATACGCAGTATTTT. This encodes CATSVKRGNTDTQYF.

V is TRBV7-9 and J is TRBJ1-2; 7 bases are a match to TRBD1. CDR3 length: 16 residues. In germline, CDR1 is SEHNR, CDR2 FQNEAQ (reference sequence). The V and J ends lost 2 bases and 0 bases, in that order; junction bases with no gene match: 6. The CDR3 loop reads CASSLWGTAANYGYTF. The CDR3 DNA is TGTGCCAGCAGCTTATGGGGGACAGCCGCTAACTATGGCTACACCTTC.

This chain links TRBV12-5 with TRBJ1-3; D might be TRBD1 (6 bases). This CDR3 is 13 amino acids long. The V and J ends lost 3 bases and 4 bases respectively, with 7 bases between them. Per the germline V gene, CDR1 is LGHNT and CDR2 is FRNRAP. CDR3: CASGFTGGNTIYF. In nucleotides, the CDR3 is TGTGCTAGTGGTTTCACAGGGGGAAACACCATATATTTT.

This chain links TRBV29-1 with TRBJ2-6, with D possibly TRBD1 on 5 matching bases. V was trimmed by 4 bases and J by 1 base, leaving 17 bases between them. The CDR3 sequence is 17 residues long. Germline CDR1 is SQVTM and CDR2 is ANQGSEA. The CDR3 loop is CSVVRQGSVSGANVLTF. The CDR3 bases are TGCAGCGTTGTTCGTCAGGGATCAGTTTCTGGGGCCAACGTCCTGACTTTC. The full variable domain, its missing parts supplied by reference TRBV29-1 and TRBJ2-6, is SAVISQKPSRDICQRGTSLTIQCQVDSQVTMMFWYRQQPGQSLTLIATANQGSEATYESGFVIDKFPISRPNLTFSTLTVSNMSPEDSSIYLCSVVRQGSVSGANVLTFGAGSRLTVL.

This clone was seen more than once but under ten times. V and J are TRBV6-1 and TRBJ1-6, with D possibly TRBD1 on 5 matching bases. The germline V gene encodes CDR1 MNHNS and CDR2 SASEGT. The CDR3 spans 14 residues. V was clipped by 10 bases and J by 2 bases, with 12 bases between them. DNA of the CDR3: TGTGCCATATGGGCAGGGACCTATAATTCACCCCTCCACTTT. Protein product: CAIWAGTYNSPLHF.

Here the CDR3 reads CASSQDRVNTEAFF. CDR3 DNA: TGTGCCAGCAGCCAGGACAGGGTGAACACTGAAGCTTTCTTT. This chain uses TRBV7-6 with TRBJ1-1; 8 nucleotides agree with TRBD1. Germline V gene sequence: CDR1 SGHVS, CDR2 FNYEAQ. Trimming removed 5 bases from V and 0 bases from J; junction bases left unmatched: 2. This CDR3 has 14 residues.

The rearrangement links TRBV5-1 to TRBJ2-3, with 7 positions matching TRBD2. This CDR3 contains 15 residues. In germline, CDR1 is SGHRS, CDR2 YFSETQ. The V segment lost 1 base and the J segment 2 bases; nucleotides outside the gene matches: 4. The CDR3 reads CASSLRGVTTDTQYF. In nucleotides, the CDR3 is TGCGCCAGCAGCTTGCGGGGGGTTACCACAGATACGCAGTATTTT.